The present TCR beta chain was sequenced within a study of ipilimumab plus nivolumab after autologous stem cell transplantation. Turning to the study itself: The DLBCL cohort had primary refractory and relapsed disease, with 18-month progression-free survival of roughly 86% and 30%.

Data came from immunoSEQ multiplex PCR; TCRdb stores just in-frame clones and leaves some out. The sample records around 84,000 clones, 83% being singletons. Patients got ipilimumab 1 mg/kg beginning 14 to 28 days post-transplant. Patients got 3 mg/kg IV nivolumab weeks 1, 4, 7, 10, then biweekly through week 26. CDR3 size: 16 residues. Per the germline V gene, CDR1 is MNHNS and CDR2 is SASEGT. J lost 6 bases, V lost 0 bases, and 7 bases had no gene match. This TCR was sampled from a male donor with diffuse large B-cell lymphoma. J is TRBJ2-3 and V is TRBV6-1; 9 bases line up with TRBD2. Sequencing was performed on PBMCs, taken in a trial of ipilimumab plus nivolumab as post-transplant consolidation. The CDR3 DNA is TGTGCCAGCAGTGAAGCGAGGGCGGGGGGGCCTGATACGCAGTATTTT. It yields the protein CASSEARAGGPDTQYF.